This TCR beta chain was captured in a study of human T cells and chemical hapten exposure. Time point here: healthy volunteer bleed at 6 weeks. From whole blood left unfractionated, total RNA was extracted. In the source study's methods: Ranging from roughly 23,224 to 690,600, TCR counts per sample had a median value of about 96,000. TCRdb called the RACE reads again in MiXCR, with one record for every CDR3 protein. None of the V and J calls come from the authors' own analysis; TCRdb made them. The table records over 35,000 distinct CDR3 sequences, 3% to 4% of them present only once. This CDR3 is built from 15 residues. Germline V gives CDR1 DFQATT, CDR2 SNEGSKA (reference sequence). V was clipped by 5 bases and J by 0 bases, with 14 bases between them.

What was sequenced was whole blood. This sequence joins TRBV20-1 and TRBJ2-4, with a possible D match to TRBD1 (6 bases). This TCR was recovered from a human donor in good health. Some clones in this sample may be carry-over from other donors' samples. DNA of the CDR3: TGCAGTGCTCGTACAGGGAGTGAAGCCAAAAACATTCAGTACTTC. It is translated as CSARTGSEAKNIQYF.